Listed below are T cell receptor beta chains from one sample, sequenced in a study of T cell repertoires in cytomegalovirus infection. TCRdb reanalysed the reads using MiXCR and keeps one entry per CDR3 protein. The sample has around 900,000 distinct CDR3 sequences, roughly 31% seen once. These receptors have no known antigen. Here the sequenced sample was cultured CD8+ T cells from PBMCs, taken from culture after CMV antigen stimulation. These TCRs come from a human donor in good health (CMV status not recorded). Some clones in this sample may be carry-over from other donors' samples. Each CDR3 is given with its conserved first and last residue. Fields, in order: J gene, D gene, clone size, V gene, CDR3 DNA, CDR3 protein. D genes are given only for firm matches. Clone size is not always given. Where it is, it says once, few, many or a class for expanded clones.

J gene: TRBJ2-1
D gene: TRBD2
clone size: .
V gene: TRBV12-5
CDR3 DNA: TGTGCTAGTGGTTTCGGGACTAGCGAGAGCTCCTACAATGAGCAGTTCTTC
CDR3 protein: CASGFGTSESSYNEQFF

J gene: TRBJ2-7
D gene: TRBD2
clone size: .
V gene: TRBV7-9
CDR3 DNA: TGTGCCAGCAGCTTAGCGACTAGCGGGGCCTACGAGCAGTACTTC
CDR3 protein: CASSLATSGAYEQYF

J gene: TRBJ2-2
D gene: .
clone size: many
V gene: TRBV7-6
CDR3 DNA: TGTGCCAGCAGTTTAGGCCTGAACACCGGGGAGCTGTTTTTT
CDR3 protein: CASSLGLNTGELFF

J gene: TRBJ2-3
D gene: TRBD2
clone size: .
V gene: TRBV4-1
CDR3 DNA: TGCGCCAGCAGCCACCCTAAGCGGGGGGGAAGAGATACGCAGTATTTT
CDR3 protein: CASSHPKRGGRDTQYF

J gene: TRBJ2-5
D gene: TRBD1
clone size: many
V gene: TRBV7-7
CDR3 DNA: TGTGCTAGCAGCTCGGGACAGGGTAGGAAGACCCAGTACTTC
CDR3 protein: CASSSGQGRKTQYF

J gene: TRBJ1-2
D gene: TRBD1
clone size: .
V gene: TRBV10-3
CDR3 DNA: TGTGCCATCAGTGAGGGACAATCGGGACAGGGCAACTATGGCTACACCTTC
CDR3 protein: CAISEGQSGQGNYGYTF

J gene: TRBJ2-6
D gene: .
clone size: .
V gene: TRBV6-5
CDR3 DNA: TGTGCCAGCAGCGACGAATTATGGTCTGGGGCCAACGTCCTGACTTTC
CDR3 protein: CASSDELWSGANVLTF

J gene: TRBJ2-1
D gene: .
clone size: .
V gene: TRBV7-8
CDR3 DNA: TGTGCCACTTTTCTTTGGGTAATCGAGGGCAATGAGCAGTTCTTC
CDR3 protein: CATFLWVIEGNEQFF

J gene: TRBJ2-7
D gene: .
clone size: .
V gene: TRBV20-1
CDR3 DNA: TGCAGTGCTAGAGATCCCGACACACACTACGAGCAGTACTTC
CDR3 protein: CSARDPDTHYEQYF

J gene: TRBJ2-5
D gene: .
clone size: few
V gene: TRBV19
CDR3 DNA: TGTGCCACCAGCGGCCAGCTCCAAGAGACCCAGTACTTC
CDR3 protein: CATSGQLQETQYF

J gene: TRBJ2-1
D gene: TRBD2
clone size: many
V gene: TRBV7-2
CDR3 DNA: TGTGCCAGCAGCCAGAGCGGGGACTCCTACAATGAGCAGTTCTTC
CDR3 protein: CASSQSGDSYNEQFF

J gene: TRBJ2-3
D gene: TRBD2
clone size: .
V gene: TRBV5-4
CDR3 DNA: TGTGCCAGCACCACTCTAGCGGGGGGGTTCACGGACGATACGCAGTATTTT
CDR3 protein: CASTTLAGGFTDDTQYF

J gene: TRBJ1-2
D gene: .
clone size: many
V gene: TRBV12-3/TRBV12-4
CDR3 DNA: TGTGCCAGCAGTTTAGGCCGAGGAAGAGGCTACACCTTC
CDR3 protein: CASSLGRGRGYTF

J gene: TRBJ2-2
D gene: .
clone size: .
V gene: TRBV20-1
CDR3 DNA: TGCAGTGCTAAGAGACAACTCACCGGGGAGCTGTTTTTT
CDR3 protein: CSAKRQLTGELFF

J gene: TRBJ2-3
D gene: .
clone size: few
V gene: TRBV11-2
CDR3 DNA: TGTGCCAGCAGCCATTGGTCCCGCACCCCAGATACGCAGTATTTT
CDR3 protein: CASSHWSRTPDTQYF

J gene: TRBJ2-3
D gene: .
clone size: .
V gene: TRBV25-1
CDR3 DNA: TGTGCCAGCAGTGAATCAGTAATTTCTAGCACAGATACGCAGTATTTT
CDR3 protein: CASSESVISSTDTQYF

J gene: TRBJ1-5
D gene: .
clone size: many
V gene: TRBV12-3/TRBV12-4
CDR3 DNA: TGTGCCAGCAGTCAGATCCGGGACCGCGTACCCGCCAATCAGCCCCAGCATTTT
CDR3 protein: CASSQIRDRVPANQPQHF

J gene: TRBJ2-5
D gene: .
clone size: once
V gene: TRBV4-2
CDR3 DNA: TGTGCCAGCAGCCAAGATCTGCTAGCAGAGACCCAGTACTTC
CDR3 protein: CASSQDLLAETQYF

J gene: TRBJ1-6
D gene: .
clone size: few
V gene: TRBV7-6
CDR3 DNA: TGTGCCAGCAGCCCCGCAGGGGCAGGGTCTAACGATTCACCCCTCCACTTT
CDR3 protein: CASSPAGAGSNDSPLHF

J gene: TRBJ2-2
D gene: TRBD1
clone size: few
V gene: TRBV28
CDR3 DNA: TGTGCCAGCAGCCTACTACCGGGACAGGGGCCTAACACCGGGGAGCTGTTTTTT
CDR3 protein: CASSLLPGQGPNTGELFF

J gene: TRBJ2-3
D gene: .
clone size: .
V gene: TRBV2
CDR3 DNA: TGTACCAGCATCGGGGGAACAGATACGCAGTATTTT
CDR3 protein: CTSIGGTDTQYF

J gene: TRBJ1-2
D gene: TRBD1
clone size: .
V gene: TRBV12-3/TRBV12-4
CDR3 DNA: TGTGCCAGCAGTTTACCGGGGGGGACAGTCTATGGCTACACCTTC
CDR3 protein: CASSLPGGTVYGYTF

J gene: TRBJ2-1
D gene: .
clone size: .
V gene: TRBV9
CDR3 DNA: TGTGCCAGCAGCGTAGCCTCCAATGAGCAGTTCTTC
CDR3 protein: CASSVASNEQFF

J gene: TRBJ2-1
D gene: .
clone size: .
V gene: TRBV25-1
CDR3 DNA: TGTGCCAGCGGTGGGGCCGGGAAATATGAGCAGTTCTTC
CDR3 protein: CASGGAGKYEQFF

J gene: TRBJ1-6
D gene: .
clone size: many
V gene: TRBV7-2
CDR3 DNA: TGTGCCAGCAGCTTAGTGGGCAGGCCGAGGGATTCACCCCTCCACTTT
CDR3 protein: CASSLVGRPRDSPLHF

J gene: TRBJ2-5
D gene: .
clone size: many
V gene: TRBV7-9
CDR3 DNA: TGTGCCAGCAGCCTCCGGGACTCCCAAGAGACCCAGTACTTC
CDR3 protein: CASSLRDSQETQYF

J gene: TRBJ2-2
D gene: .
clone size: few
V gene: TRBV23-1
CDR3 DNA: TGCGCCACAGGAAGAGGGCGGTCGAACACCGGGGAGCTGTTTTTT
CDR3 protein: CATGRGRSNTGELFF

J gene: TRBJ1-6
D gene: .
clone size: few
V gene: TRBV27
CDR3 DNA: TGTGCCAGCAGTTTGCAGGTCCATGAGCTCGCCTATAATTCACCCCTCCACTTT
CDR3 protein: CASSLQVHELAYNSPLHF

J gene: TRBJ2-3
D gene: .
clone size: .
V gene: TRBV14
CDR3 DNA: TGTGTCAGCAATGGGGGGATCACAGATACGCAGTATTTT
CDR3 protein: CVSNGGITDTQYF

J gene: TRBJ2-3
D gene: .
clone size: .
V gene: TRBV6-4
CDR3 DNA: TGTGCCAGCAGTGACAACAGAAATACAGATACGCAGTATTTT
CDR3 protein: CASSDNRNTDTQYF

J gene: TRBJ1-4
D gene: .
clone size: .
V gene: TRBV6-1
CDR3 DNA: TGTGCCAGCAGACATAATGAAAAACTGTTTTTT
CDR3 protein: CASRHNEKLFF

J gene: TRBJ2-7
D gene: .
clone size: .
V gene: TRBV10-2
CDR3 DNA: TGCGCCAGCAGTGAATCCGGACCCCTCGAGCAGTACTTC
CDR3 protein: CASSESGPLEQYF

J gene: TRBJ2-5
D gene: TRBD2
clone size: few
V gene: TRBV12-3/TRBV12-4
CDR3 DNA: TGTGCCAGCAGTAGGACTAGCGGCATTCAAGAGACCCAGTACTTC
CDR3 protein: CASSRTSGIQETQYF

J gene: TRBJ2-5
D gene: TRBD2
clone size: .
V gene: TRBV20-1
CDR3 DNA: TGCAGTGCTAGACCCCGACTAGCGGGGGGCGGTCAAGAGACCCAGTACTTC
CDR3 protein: CSARPRLAGGGQETQYF